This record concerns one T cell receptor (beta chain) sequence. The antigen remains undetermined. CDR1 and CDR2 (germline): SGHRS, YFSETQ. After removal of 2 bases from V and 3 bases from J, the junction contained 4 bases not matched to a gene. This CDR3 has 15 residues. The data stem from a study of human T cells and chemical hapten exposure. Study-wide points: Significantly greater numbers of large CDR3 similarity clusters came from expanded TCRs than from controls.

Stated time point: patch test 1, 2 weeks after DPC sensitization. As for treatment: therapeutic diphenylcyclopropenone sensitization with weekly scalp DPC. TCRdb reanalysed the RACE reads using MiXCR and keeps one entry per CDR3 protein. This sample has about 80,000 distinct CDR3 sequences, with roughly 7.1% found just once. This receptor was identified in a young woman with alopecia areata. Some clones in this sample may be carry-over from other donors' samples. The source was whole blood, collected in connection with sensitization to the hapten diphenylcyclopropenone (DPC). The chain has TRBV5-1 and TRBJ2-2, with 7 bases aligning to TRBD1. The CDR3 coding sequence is TGCGCCAGCAGCTTACGGGACAGCTACACCGGGGAGCTGTTTTTT. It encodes CASSLRDSYTGELFF.